A single sample gave rise to the 26 T cell receptor beta chains below, sequenced in a study of OX40 agonist ivuxolimab in advanced cancers. Receptor libraries were prepared by the immunoSEQ multiplex PCR assay. Sourced from immuneACCESS, this table was stored by TCRdb with only in-frame sequences that have V and J called. A share of the clones is absent; for the studies checked, an unresolved V gene accounts for under half, and the remainder has no known explanation. For this sample the table gives roughly 120,000 clones, of which roughly 92% were detected only once. The leading ten clones occupy around 0.84% of the sample. The input for sequencing was CD4+ or CD8+ T cells sorted from blood, taken in a trial of the OX40 agonist ivuxolimab. All receptors derive from an adult with an advanced solid tumor such as melanoma, head and neck, liver or kidney cancer.

This chain connects TRBV4-1 to TRBJ2-2, with 8 bases matching TRBD2. J was trimmed by 1 base and V by 0 bases; bases with no gene match: 4. The CDR3 runs to 17 residues. Germline CDR1 and CDR2: MGHRA and YSYEKL. Written as DNA, the CDR3 is TGCGCCAGCAGCCAAGAGCGGGCGGGAGGGAACACCGGGGAGCTGTTTTTT. Translation gives CASSQERAGGNTGELFF.

The chain couples TRBV5-1 to TRBJ1-1; the D gene is possibly TRBD1 (6 bases). The CDR3 loop spans 14 amino acids. Germline-derived CDR1 and CDR2 are SGHRS and YFSETQ. V gave up 5 bases and J gave up 3 bases, with 14 bases separating them. CDR3 in amino acids: CASSRDRTDTEAFF. DNA for the CDR3: TGCGCCAGCAGTCGAGACAGGACGGACACTGAAGCTTTCTTT.

The J gene is TRBJ2-7, the V gene TRBV4-1, with 7 bases lining up with TRBD2. V was pared by 6 bases and J by 0 bases, with 11 bases of the junction left unmatched. The CDR3 has 16 amino acids. Germline V gene data show CDR1 as MGHRA and CDR2 as YSYEKL. CDR3 in DNA: TGCGCCAGCAGACTTACGGGGGGAGGCAACTCCTACGAGCAGTACTTC. Its translation: CASRLTGGGNSYEQYF.

The chain has TRBV6-1 and TRBJ1-3; D remains unclear. The CDR3 is 14 amino acids. Germline CDR1 MNHNS, CDR2 SASEGT. V was pared by 8 bases and J by 0 bases, with 11 bases between. The CDR3 is CASEKTDSGNTIYF. The CDR3 region has the DNA TGTGCCAGCGAAAAAACGGACTCTGGAAACACCATATATTTT.

The chain joins TRBV6-5 to TRBJ2-2; TRBD2 matches at 11 bases. Looked up from germline, CDR1 is MNHEY and CDR2 is SVGAGI. The CDR3 contains 14 residues. With V trimmed by 10 bases and J by 4 bases, 5 bases remained unmatched. The CDR3 region is CATGSGRGTGELFF. Here the CDR3 DNA reads TGTGCCACCGGTAGCGGGAGGGGCACCGGGGAGCTGTTTTTT.

Only a few counts were recorded for this clone. V is TRBV7-9 and J is TRBJ1-2, with D perhaps matching TRBD1 (5 bases). Germline CDR1 and CDR2: SEHNR and FQNEAQ (reference sequence). The length of the CDR3 is 13 residues. V lost 4 bases, J lost 4 bases, and 10 bases lay in between. The CDR3 spells CASSSGTVYGYTF. Written as DNA, the CDR3 is TGTGCCAGCAGCTCCGGGACCGTCTATGGCTACACCTTC.

The chain combines TRBV19 with TRBJ2-2; D gene unclear. Trimming removed 9 bases at V and 6 bases at J, with 20 bases between. Germline values: CDR1 LNHDA, CDR2 SQIVND (reference sequence). CDR3 length equals 15 residues. The CDR3 DNA is TGTGCCAGCAGACCTGTTTCTAGTTTAGCCGGGGAGCTGTTTTTT. This encodes CASRPVSSLAGELFF.

As to this clone: One end of the junction is discordant with germline, which a read error may explain. In DNA form, the CDR3 reads TGTGCTAGCAGCTCGGACAGGAGCTTCACAGATACGCAGTATTTT. Protein product: CASSSDRSFTDTQYF. V usage is TRBV7-7 and J usage is TRBJ2-3; 7 bases map to TRBD1. The CDR3 loop spans 15 amino acids. The germline CDR1 and CDR2 sequences are SSHAT and FNYEAQ (reference sequence).

The chain links TRBV27 to TRBJ2-3; 9 bases line up with TRBD1. J was trimmed by 5 bases and V by 1 base; bases with no gene match: 7. This CDR3 region has 16 residues. Germline-derived CDR1 and CDR2 are MNHEY and SMNVEV (reference sequence). CDR3 DNA: TGTGCCAGCAGTTTATTGGGACAGGGTCAGGTAGATACGCAGTATTTT. This gives the protein CASSLLGQGQVDTQYF.

The V and J genes are TRBV28 and TRBJ2-1, with 8 bases fitting TRBD1. The J segment lost 6 bases and the V segment lost 10 bases, leaving 11 bases of the junction unmatched. The germline gives CDR1 MDHEN, CDR2 SYDVKM. This CDR3 is 14 amino acids long. The chain's CDR3 is CAIEDRAGFNEQFF. In DNA, the CDR3 is TGTGCCATCGAGGACAGGGCTGGCTTCAATGAGCAGTTCTTC.

Comment on this clone: One end of the junction fails to match germline, which may point to a read error. V gene TRBV6-1 combines with J gene TRBJ1-6; D not certain. The CDR3 runs 13 residues. Germline V gene lookup returns CDR1 MNHNS and CDR2 SASEGT. DNA for the CDR3: TGTGCCAGCAGCGAAGGGAGGCGTTCACCCCTCCACTTT. This encodes CASSEGRRSPLHF.

This chain links TRBV7-9 with TRBJ1-3; 7 bases fit TRBD1. Germline values: CDR1 SEHNR, CDR2 FQNEAQ (reference sequence). The V and J ends lost 4 bases and 2 bases, in that order; junction bases with no gene match: 5. This CDR3 has 15 amino acids. CDR3: CASSSTGATGNTIYF. For the CDR3, the DNA is TGTGCCAGCAGCTCCACAGGGGCAACTGGAAACACCATATATTTT.

The chain joins TRBV10-3 to TRBJ2-7; TRBD2 matches at 9 bases. There are 15 residues in the CDR3. CDR1 and CDR2 from the germline V gene are ENHRY and SYGVKD. Trimming at V came to 8 bases and at J to 1 base, leaving 9 bases not matched to a gene. In DNA form, the CDR3 reads TGTGCCATCGGCTGGACTAGCGCTACTTCCTACGAGCAGTACTTC. This codes for CAIGWTSATSYEQYF.

The rearrangement uses TRBV2 and TRBJ1-5; D possibly corresponds to TRBD1 (6 bases). The CDR3 is 15 amino acids. Germline lookup yields CDR1 SNHLY and CDR2 FYNNEI. Deletions cut 1 base from V and 4 bases from J, with 11 bases between. The CDR3 DNA follows: TGTGCCAGCAGTGAAGTGGACAGCGGGAATCAGCCCCAGCATTTT. Protein: CASSEVDSGNQPQHF.

The DNA of the CDR3 is TGTGCCAGCAGTCCCGGGGTGGGGAGCAATCAGCCCCAGCATTTT. This codes for CASSPGVGSNQPQHF. J is TRBJ1-5 and V is TRBV6-5, with D unresolved. CDR1 MNHEY and CDR2 SVGAGI come from the germline V gene. This CDR3 region has 15 residues. Trimming cost V 5 bases and J 1 base, with 12 bases left between them.

The chain couples TRBV18 to TRBJ2-7, with D unresolved. Germline assignment: CDR1 KGHSH and CDR2 LQKENI. Deletions cut 4 bases from V and 4 bases from J, with 14 bases between. The CDR3 is 14 amino acids. The CDR3 is CASSRPISEYEQYF. CDR3 nucleotide sequence: TGTGCCAGCTCACGACCAATTTCCGAATACGAGCAGTACTTC.

J is TRBJ2-1 and V is TRBV6-1, with 8 nucleotides matching TRBD2. The germline CDR1 and CDR2 sequences are MNHNS and SASEGT. The V segment lost 10 bases and the J segment 4 bases; nucleotides outside the gene matches: 9. The CDR3 length is 14 residues. This CDR3 reads CATLMAGGYNEQFF. CDR3 DNA: TGTGCCACCCTGATGGCGGGAGGATACAATGAGCAGTTCTTC.

This clone was recorded many times. The V call is TRBV7-8, the J call TRBJ1-2; 7 bases line up with TRBD1. This CDR3 region has 13 residues. With 5 bases clipped from V and 3 bases from J, the junction kept 3 bases outside the gene matches. Looked up from germline, CDR1 is SGHVS and CDR2 is FQNEAQ. CDR3 nucleotide sequence: TGTGCCAGCAGCGCGGGACAGTACTATGGCTACACCTTC. Translating it yields CASSAGQYYGYTF.

The rearrangement links TRBV5-5 to TRBJ1-2; tentatively, D is TRBD1 (5 bases). CDR1 is SGHKS, CDR2 YYEKEE, per germline (reference sequence). Trimming took 4 bases from V and 2 from J, leaving 9 bases between them. The CDR3 runs 13 residues. For the CDR3, the DNA is TGTGCCAGCAGCCAAGGGGTCAACTATGGCTACACCTTC. Translation gives CASSQGVNYGYTF. The full variable domain, rest sourced from reference TRBV5-5 and TRBJ1-2, is DAGVTQSPTHLIKTRGQQVTLRCSPISGHKSVSWYQQVLGQGPQFIFQYYEKEERGRGNFPDRFSARQFPNYSSELNVNALLLGDSALYLCASSQGVNYGYTFGSGTRLTVV.

V and J are TRBV5-4 and TRBJ1-2; no clear D gene. Germline-derived CDR1 and CDR2 are SGHNT and YYREEE (reference sequence). Trimming shortened V by 0 bases and J by 1 base, and 13 bases separated the two germline ends. The CDR3 totals 16 residues. The DNA for the CDR3 is TGTGCCAGCAGCTTGGCAGCGGCAAATTATAACTATGGCTACACCTTC. Translated, it gives CASSLAAANYNYGYTF. Using reference TRBV5-4 and TRBJ1-2 for the parts outside the CDR3, the full variable domain is ETGVTQSPTHLIKTRGQQVTLRCSSQSGHNTVSWYQQALGQGPQFIFQYYREEENGRGNFPPRFSGLQFPNYSSELNVNALELDDSALYLCASSLAAANYNYGYTFGSGTRLTVV.

The V and J genes are TRBV15 and TRBJ2-3; tentative D call: TRBD1 (5 bases). The CDR3 contains 14 residues. Trimming removed 2 bases at V and 5 bases at J, with 11 bases between. CDR1 is LNHNV, CDR2 YYDKDF, per germline (reference sequence). As DNA, the CDR3 is TGTGCCACCAGCAGAACAGGAGTACGAGATACGCAGTATTTT. Translated: CATSRTGVRDTQYF.

This rearrangement joins TRBV19 to TRBJ1-1; 8 bases agree with TRBD1. CDR3 length equals 14 residues. Germline loops: CDR1 LNHDA, CDR2 SQIVND (reference sequence). The V and J ends lost 2 bases and 1 base, in that order; junction bases with no gene match: 0. Here the CDR3 reads CASSIQGANTEAFF. The CDR3 DNA reads TGTGCCAGTAGTATACAGGGGGCGAACACTGAAGCTTTCTTT.

V and J are TRBV6-1 and TRBJ2-1; possibly TRBD1 for D (5 bases). V was trimmed by 4 bases and J by 1 base, leaving 14 bases between them. The CDR3 is made up of 16 amino acids. Germline loops: CDR1 MNHNS, CDR2 SASEGT. CDR3 loop: CASSVWGGKSYNEQFF. The CDR3 DNA follows: TGTGCCAGCAGTGTTTGGGGCGGAAAATCCTACAATGAGCAGTTCTTC.

The chain is built from TRBV10-3 and TRBJ2-5; D might be TRBD2 (5 bases). This CDR3 has 12 amino acids. Trimming took off 2 bases at V and 5 bases at J, with 6 bases between the two ends. In germline, CDR1 is ENHRY, CDR2 SYGVKD. This chain's CDR3 is CAISETGETQYF. CDR3 sequence (DNA): TGTGCCATCAGTGAGACGGGGGAGACCCAGTACTTC.

V is TRBV30 and J is TRBJ1-1; TRBD1 agrees at 9 bases. CDR1 and CDR2 (germline): GTSNPN, SVGIG (reference sequence). J was trimmed by 3 bases and V by 1 base; bases with no gene match: 0. This CDR3 has 13 amino acids. The CDR3 protein is CAWSGDRDTEAFF. The CDR3 region has the DNA TGTGCCTGGAGTGGGGACAGGGACACTGAAGCTTTCTTT.

CDR3 in DNA: TGTGCCAGCAGTCTCCCCGTACAGGGGGCGGATGGCTACACCTTC. Translating gives CASSLPVQGADGYTF. V and J are TRBV28 and TRBJ1-2, with TRBD1 matching 9 bases. CDR1 is MDHEN, CDR2 SYDVKM, per germline. The CDR3 runs to 15 residues. With 5 bases clipped from V and 6 bases from J, the junction kept 10 bases outside the gene matches.